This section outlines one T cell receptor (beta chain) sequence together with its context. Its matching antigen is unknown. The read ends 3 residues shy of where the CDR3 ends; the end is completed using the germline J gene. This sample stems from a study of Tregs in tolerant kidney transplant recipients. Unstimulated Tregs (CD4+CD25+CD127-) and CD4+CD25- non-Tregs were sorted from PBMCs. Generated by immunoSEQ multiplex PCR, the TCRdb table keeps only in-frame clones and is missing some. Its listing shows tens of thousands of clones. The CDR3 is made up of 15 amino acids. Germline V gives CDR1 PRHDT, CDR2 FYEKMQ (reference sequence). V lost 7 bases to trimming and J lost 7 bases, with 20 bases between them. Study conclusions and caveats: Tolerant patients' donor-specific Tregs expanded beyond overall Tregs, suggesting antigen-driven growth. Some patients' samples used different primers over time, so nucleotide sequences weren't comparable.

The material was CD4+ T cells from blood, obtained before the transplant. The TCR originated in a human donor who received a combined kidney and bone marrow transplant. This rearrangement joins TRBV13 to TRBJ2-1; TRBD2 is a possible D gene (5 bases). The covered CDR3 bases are TGTGCCAGCACCCTCCCCCGAGGGCTCAGGAATGAG. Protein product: CASTLPRGLRNE. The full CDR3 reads CASTLPRGLRNEQFF.